This passage covers 25 T cell receptor beta chains from one sample sequenced in a study of molecular identifiers for immune sequencing clone quantification. TCRdb used MiXCR to reprocess the PCR reads, holding one entry per CDR3 protein. This repertoire shows fewer than 350,000 distinct CDR3 sequences, about 20% found once; its top ten account for about 0.79%. Sequenced material: naive CD8+ T cells from blood, with Jurkat cell RNA spiked in. Subset here: FACS-sorted CD8+CD4-CCR7+CD45RA+ naive T cells. These receptors were obtained from a human donor in good health. Some libraries in this study had Jurkat cell RNA spiked in.

This clonotype was seen at least ten times. The genes are TRBV6-5 and TRBJ1-5, with a possible D match to TRBD1 (6 bases). The germline CDR1 and CDR2 sequences are MNHEY and SVGAGI. Deletions cut 6 bases from V and 3 bases from J, with 12 bases between. The length of the CDR3 is 14 residues. Here the CDR3 reads CASSLTGNNQPQHF. CDR3 DNA: TGTGCCAGCAGCTTAACAGGGAACAATCAGCCCCAGCATTTT.

In its sample, this clonotype was seen many times. The rearrangement links TRBV29-1 to TRBJ2-5; D is unresolved. This CDR3 comprises 12 residues. The germline V and J ends were trimmed by 4 bases and 4 bases, with 10 bases remaining between them. Germline CDR1 reads SQVTM; CDR2 reads ANQGSEA. CDR3: CSVVVAPETQYF. As DNA, the CDR3 is TGCAGCGTTGTTGTTGCCCCAGAGACCCAGTACTTC.

The sample holds many counts of this clonotype. The chain employs TRBV11-2 and TRBJ1-1; TRBD1 matches 9 bases. Germline assignment: CDR1 SGHAT and CDR2 FQNNGV. With V trimmed by 4 bases and J by 1 base, 7 bases remained unmatched. The CDR3 totals 16 residues. CDR3 region: CASSSGQGSANTEAFF. CDR3 coding DNA: TGTGCCAGCAGCTCTGGACAGGGGTCGGCGAACACTGAAGCTTTCTTT.

Many counts were recorded for this clonotype. V is TRBV4-1 and J is TRBJ2-3; D gene uncertain. Trimming stripped 0 bases from V and 11 bases from J, with 9 bases between. Germline assignment: CDR1 MGHRA and CDR2 YSYEKL. CDR3 size: 12 residues. For the CDR3, the DNA is TGCGCCAGCAGCCAAGAGGCCAGGATGCAGTATTTT. Translating gives CASSQEARMQYF.

V usage is TRBV20-1 and J usage is TRBJ1-5, with 8 nucleotides matching TRBD1. CDR3 length: 15 residues. From germline, CDR1 is DFQATT and CDR2 SNEGSKA (reference sequence). The V gene end was trimmed by 2 bases and the J gene end by 2 bases; junction bases not matched to a gene: 5. The CDR3 DNA is TGCAGTGCTAGACCGACAGGGGTTGGCAATCAGCCCCAGCATTTT. It translates to CSARPTGVGNQPQHF.

The V and J genes are TRBV4-1 and TRBJ2-3; a weak D match, TRBD2 (5 bases). The CDR3 spans 16 residues. Trimming removed 0 bases from V and 2 bases from J, with 12 bases in between. Germline values: CDR1 MGHRA, CDR2 YSYEKL. The DNA of the CDR3 is TGCGCCAGCAGCCAAGATCACAGCGGACTCACAGATACGCAGTATTTT. Its protein product is CASSQDHSGLTDTQYF.

For this clonotype: A much larger clone lies a single base off, so this may be a read error. The chain uses TRBV19 and TRBJ2-7; 9 nucleotides agree with TRBD1. Germline V lookup: CDR1 LNHDA, CDR2 SQIVND (reference sequence). The CDR3 is 15 amino acids. V shed 8 bases and J 2 bases; nucleotides not matched to a gene: 10. CDR3 residues: CASCFRTGATYEQYF. CDR3 nucleotides: TGTGCCAGTTGCTTCAGGACAGGGGCTACCTACGAGCAGTACTTC. Using reference TRBV19 and TRBJ2-7 for the parts outside the CDR3, the full variable domain is DGGITQSPKYLFRKEGQNVTLSCEQNLNHDAMYWYRQDPGQGLRLIYYSQIVNDFQKGDIAEGYSVSREKKESFPLTVTSAQKNPTAFYLCASCFRTGATYEQYFGPGTRLTVT.

The gene calls are TRBV28 and TRBJ2-3, with D possibly TRBD2 on 6 matching bases. Trimming removed 3 bases from V and 4 bases from J, with 17 bases in between. This CDR3 has 16 amino acids. Germline CDR1 reads MDHEN; CDR2 reads SYDVKM. The CDR3 DNA is TGTGCCAGCAGTTTCCTCGGCGGGAAAGGCGCAGATACGCAGTATTTT. This translates into CASSFLGGKGADTQYF.

In this sample, this clonotype turned up many times. This chain links TRBV6-5 with TRBJ2-2; 9 bases line up with TRBD1. CDR1 MNHEY and CDR2 SVGAGI come from the germline V gene. The ends lost 6 bases at V and 0 bases at J; junction bases unmatched: 5. This CDR3 has 16 amino acids. Here the CDR3 reads CASRNGQGSNTGELFF. Here the CDR3 DNA reads TGTGCCAGCAGAAACGGACAGGGGTCGAACACCGGGGAGCTGTTTTTT.

This clonotype was recorded many times. The chain joins TRBV5-6 to TRBJ1-5, with D maybe TRBD1 (5 bases). The CDR3 is 14 amino acids. V was clipped by 4 bases and J by 7 bases, with 15 bases between them. The germline gives CDR1 SGHDT, CDR2 YYEEEE. As DNA, the CDR3 is TGTGCCAGCAGCAAGACAGCTTTCGGGCAGCCCCAGCATTTT. Translating it yields CASSKTAFGQPQHF.

As regards this clonotype: An end of the junction differs from the germline gene, which may be a read error. V gene TRBV3-1 combines with J gene TRBJ1-1; possibly TRBD1 for D (6 bases). Germline-derived CDR1 and CDR2 are LGHDT and YNNKEL (reference sequence). CDR3 size: 13 residues. CDR3 nucleotides: TGTGCCAGCAGCCCGACAGGAAACACTGGAGCTTTCTTT. Translating it yields CASSPTGNTGAFF.

Concerning this clonotype: This may stem from a read error, because a much larger clone lies one nucleotide away. The chain carries TRBV11-2 and TRBJ2-7; perhaps TRBD1 as D (5 bases). Germline CDR1 reads SGHAT; CDR2 reads FQNNGV. This CDR3 contains 13 residues. The CDR3 bases are TGTGCCAGCAGCGAAGGCAGGGCCTACGAGCAGTGCTTC. Translation gives CASSEGRAYEQCF.

In its sample, this clonotype was seen many times. V and J are TRBV20-1 and TRBJ2-7, with D possibly called TRBD1 or TRBD2 (7 bases each). CDR1 is DFQATT and CDR2 is SNEGSKA in the germline V gene (reference sequence). Trimming took off 0 bases at V and 6 bases at J, with 18 bases between the two ends. This CDR3 has 15 amino acids. Here the CDR3 DNA reads TGCAGTGCTAGAGATCCGCGGGGAGGGGGCCTCGAGCAGTACTTC. Encoded protein: CSARDPRGGGLEQYF.

The V call is TRBV6-2 or TRBV6-3, the J call TRBJ1-5; 10 bases agree with TRBD1. The CDR3 contains 18 residues. V was pared by 6 bases and J by 3 bases, with 14 bases of the junction left unmatched. Germline V CDR1 and CDR2: MNHEY, SVGEGT. The CDR3 reads CASRKLRDRGGINQPQHF. DNA for the CDR3: TGTGCCAGCAGGAAACTCCGGGACAGGGGTGGAATCAATCAGCCCCAGCATTTT.

Regarding this clonotype: A read error may explain this, as a much larger clone is one base away. The chain combines TRBV20-1 with TRBJ2-3; D might be TRBD1 (6 bases). The CDR3 contains 13 residues. Germline loops: CDR1 DFQATT, CDR2 SNEGSKA (reference sequence). CDR3 nucleotide sequence: TGCGGTGCTAGGACAGTCGGAAGGGATACGCAGTATTTT. Its protein is CGARTVGRDTQYF.

About this clonotype itself: Since a much larger clone is just one base distant, this may be a read error. CDR3 nucleotides: TGTGCCAGCAGTTTAGATAGAGGACAGGGGGTCGTGGAGACCCAGTACTTC. This translates into CASSLDRGQGVVETQYF. The chain couples TRBV12-3 or TRBV12-4 to TRBJ2-5; 10 positions match TRBD1. This CDR3 comprises 17 residues. V was clipped by 1 base and J by 5 bases; unmatched bases: 10.

The CDR3 loop is CASSLNSFQETQYF. The CDR3 DNA reads TGTGCCAGCAGCTTGAATAGTTTTCAAGAGACCCAGTACTTC. This chain links TRBV13 with TRBJ2-5; unclear D gene. CDR1 is PRHDT and CDR2 is FYEKMQ in the germline V gene (reference sequence). The CDR3 consists of 14 residues. Trimming took 3 bases from V and 2 from J, leaving 10 bases between them.

This clonotype has a count of ten or more. The rearrangement joins TRBV29-1 to TRBJ1-6, with D perhaps TRBD1 (5 bases). The germline V gene has CDR1 SQVTM and CDR2 ANQGSEA. V shed 4 bases and J shed 10 bases, with 14 bases lying between them. This CDR3 region has 13 residues. The CDR3 bases are TGCAGCGTTGGAACAGGAACCGGCTCACCCCTCCACTTT. This sequence encodes CSVGTGTGSPLHF.

There are many counts of this clonotype. The germline gene is not matched at one end of the junction; a read error may be the cause. The chain joins TRBV11-2 to TRBJ2-5; D not certain. The CDR3 runs to 13 residues. Germline V gene data show CDR1 as SGHAT and CDR2 as FQNNGV. The CDR3 region has the DNA TGTGCCAGCAGCCAATCCCCGGCAGAGGCCCAGTACTTC. Protein product: CASSQSPAEAQYF.

This clonotype was observed a few times. The chain's CDR3 is CASSQDTGSSYEQYF. In DNA form, the CDR3 reads TGCGCCAGCAGCCAAGATACGGGCAGCTCCTACGAGCAGTACTTC. V and J are TRBV4-3 and TRBJ2-7; D remains unclear. Germline V gives CDR1 LGHNA, CDR2 YSLEER. This CDR3 region has 15 residues. V lost 0 bases and J lost 0, with 9 bases in between.

This clonotype came up many times. Here the CDR3 DNA reads TGTGCCAGCAGCTCGGGACCGGCCACGCAGTATTTT. Its protein product is CASSSGPATQYF. The V and J genes are TRBV7-9 and TRBJ2-3, with D perhaps TRBD1 or TRBD2 (5 bases each). The V end was cut by 4 bases, the J end by 9 bases, with 11 bases between. The length of the CDR3 is 12 residues. Germline CDR1 reads SEHNR; CDR2 reads FQNEAQ (reference sequence).

Only one count was recorded for this clonotype. The genes are TRBV6-2 or TRBV6-3 and TRBJ1-5; D might be TRBD1 (5 bases). Germline V CDR1 and CDR2: MNHEY, SVGEGT. The CDR3 covers 19 residues. The V gene lost 0 bases and the J gene lost 0 bases, with 18 bases spanning the gap. The CDR3 bases are TGTGCCAGCAGTTACTCCGGGACCCTGGGAATATATAGCAATCAGCCCCAGCATTTT. Translated, it gives CASSYSGTLGIYSNQPQHF.

This clonotype was picked up a small number of times. The chain has TRBV12-3 or TRBV12-4 and TRBJ1-6, with no clear D. Trimming removed 3 bases at V and 9 bases at J, with 15 bases between. The CDR3 totals 15 residues. CDR3 sequence reads: CASSFTKRKGSPLHF. The CDR3 DNA follows: TGTGCCAGCAGTTTCACCAAACGAAAGGGTTCACCCCTCCACTTT.

V and J are TRBV29-1 and TRBJ2-5; possible D gene TRBD2, 6 bases. Germline CDR1 SQVTM, CDR2 ANQGSEA. There are 12 residues in the CDR3. CDR3 loop: CSGRGAMETQYF. DNA for the CDR3: TGCTCAGGGCGGGGAGCTATGGAGACCCAGTACTTC.

Worth noting for this clonotype: Being one base from a much bigger clone, this may be a read error. V usage is TRBV28 and J usage is TRBJ2-5; 7 bases fit TRBD2. The CDR3 is 14 amino acids. Germline CDR1 MDHEN, CDR2 SYDVKM. V lost 5 bases, J lost 7 bases, and 10 bases stayed unmatched. CDR3 region: CASSPRATGGTQYF. The DNA for the CDR3 is TGTGCCAGCAGTCCGCGGGCGACGGGGGGGACCCAGTACTTC.